A selection of T cell receptor beta chains follows, all from one sample in a study of cytomegalovirus exposure and HLA in healthy donors. Repertoires were generated with immunoSEQ multiplex PCR, while TCRdb's copy carries only in-frame clones and drops some. Counted here are 130,000 or so clones, 75% to 85% occurring once; the ten biggest clones make up 1.3% to 1.5%. Material for sequencing was PBMCs. The receptors shown here come from a woman aged 40-49 years in good health and CMV-seronegative. Each CDR3 is given with its conserved first and last residue. A D gene is named only where the DNA matches it firmly. Not every row has a clone size; where given, it reads once, few, many or a size class.

CDR3nt,CDR3aa,j_gene,d_gene,abundance,v_gene
TGTGCCAGCAGTTCCCGACAGAACACTGAAGCTTTCTTT,CASSSRQNTEAFF,TRBJ1-1,.,.,TRBV6-6
TGCGCCAGCAGCTTCCGGGACAGGAAGGACTACGAGCAGTACTTC,CASSFRDRKDYEQYF,TRBJ2-7,TRBD1,.,TRBV5-1
TGTGCCAGCAGTGAAGCCGGACTACAGGGGGCCTCTGGAAACACCATATATTTT,CASSEAGLQGASGNTIYF,TRBJ1-3,TRBD1,.,TRBV6-1
TGTGCCTGGAGCCTACGGTGGCAGGGTGAGCAGTTCTTC,CAWSLRWQGEQFF,TRBJ2-1,.,.,TRBV30
TGCGCCAGCAGCCAAGGAATTAGCGGGGGCACAGATACGCAGTATTTT,CASSQGISGGTDTQYF,TRBJ2-3,TRBD2,.,TRBV4-3
TGTGCCAGCAGTTACGGCATCCCCGCTAATCAGCCCCAGCATTTT,CASSYGIPANQPQHF,TRBJ1-5,.,.,TRBV6-5
TGTGCCAGCAGTTTATCCGCAGGGGGGGGCTACACCTTC,CASSLSAGGGYTF,TRBJ1-2,TRBD1,.,TRBV27
TGTGCCAGCAGCTTAGGTTATAGCAATCAGCCCCAGCATTTT,CASSLGYSNQPQHF,TRBJ1-5,.,.,TRBV7-9
TGTGCCAGTAGTAGGACAGGGTATGAGCAGTTCTTC,CASSRTGYEQFF,TRBJ2-1,TRBD1,.,TRBV19
TGCGCCAGCAGGTCGGGACAGGGAGTCGCTGGGGCCAACGTCCTGACTTTC,CASRSGQGVAGANVLTF,TRBJ2-6,TRBD1,.,TRBV5-1
TGTGCCGGAGCGACAGGCCTCATGAACACTGAAGCTTTCTTT,CAGATGLMNTEAFF,TRBJ1-1,.,.,TRBV2
TGTGCCAGCAGAGAAACAGGGGGAGGCACTGAAGCTTTCTTT,CASRETGGGTEAFF,TRBJ1-1,TRBD1,few,TRBV25-1
TGTGCCAGCAGCTACCGGGACAGGGATTTTTCCTACGAGCAGTACTTC,CASSYRDRDFSYEQYF,TRBJ2-7,TRBD1,once,TRBV7-8
TGTGCCAGCAGTGAAGGAACGGCTAGGAACACCGGGGAGCTGTTTTTT,CASSEGTARNTGELFF,TRBJ2-2,.,.,TRBV6-1
TGTGCCAGCAGTCGGACTAGCGGGGTTTACGAGCAGTACTTC,CASSRTSGVYEQYF,TRBJ2-7,TRBD2,.,TRBV6-5
TGTGCCAGCATCGGCCAGGGCGTAGCTTTCTTT,CASIGQGVAFF,TRBJ1-1,.,.,TRBV28
TGTGCCAGCAGCTCCCGGACAGGGAACACTGAAGCTTTCTTT,CASSSRTGNTEAFF,TRBJ1-1,TRBD1,.,TRBV7-6
TGTGCCAGCAGCCCCGACAGGGCGGGCACCGGGGAGCTGTTTTTT,CASSPDRAGTGELFF,TRBJ2-2,TRBD1,.,TRBV7-2
TGTGCCAGCTCACTCCAAGAGGCCCAGTACTTC,CASSLQEAQYF,TRBJ2-5,.,once,TRBV18
TGCGCCAGCAGCCAAGATCCCCCCGACAGGGATAATCAGCCCCAGCATTTT,CASSQDPPDRDNQPQHF,TRBJ1-5,TRBD1,.,TRBV4-1
TGTGCCAGTAGTTTCAGTAGCGGGGGAGGGGATACGCAGTATTTT,CASSFSSGGGDTQYF,TRBJ2-3,TRBD2,.,TRBV19
TGTGCCAGCAGGCGGGACAGGGGCAACCGAGATACGCAGTATTTT,CASRRDRGNRDTQYF,TRBJ2-3,TRBD1,.,TRBV2
TGCGCCAGCAGCCAAGTCGGGACAGGAAGATACACTGAAGCTTTCTTT,CASSQVGTGRYTEAFF,TRBJ1-1,TRBD1,few,TRBV4-1
TGTGCCAGCAGCCCCGTCAGGGGGTCCAACGAGCAGTACTTC,CASSPVRGSNEQYF,TRBJ2-7,TRBD1,.,TRBV7-2
TGTGCCAGCAGCTCCTTAGGAGGGACAGATACGCAGTATTTT,CASSSLGGTDTQYF,TRBJ2-3,.,.,TRBV7-2
TGTGCCAGTATCCAAGCCGGGCGGGGTAGCAATCAGCCCCAGCATTTT,CASIQAGRGSNQPQHF,TRBJ1-5,.,.,TRBV19
TGTGCCTCTACCCCCGGGGTTAACACTGAAGCTTTCTTT,CASTPGVNTEAFF,TRBJ1-1,.,.,TRBV10-3
TGTGCCAGCACTAAAACAGGCTATGGCTACACCTTC,CASTKTGYGYTF,TRBJ1-2,.,.,TRBV6-5
TGCGCCAGCAGCCAACTAGCGGTGAGCTCCTACGAGCAGTACTTC,CASSQLAVSSYEQYF,TRBJ2-7,TRBD2,once,TRBV4-1
TGCGCCAGCAGCCCCATAAAGAAGGGGCCCACTGAAGCTTTCTTT,CASSPIKKGPTEAFF,TRBJ1-1,.,.,TRBV4-1
TGCAGCGGGATCGGGACTAAAGGTGAGCAGTTCTTC,CSGIGTKGEQFF,TRBJ2-1,TRBD2,.,TRBV29-1
TGTGCCAGCAGTTCGACGGACAGGGGTAACTATGGCTACACCTTC,CASSSTDRGNYGYTF,TRBJ1-2,TRBD1,.,TRBV27
TGTGCCAGCAGTTTCGGAGAAAAGACAGTCCAAGAGACCCAGTACTTC,CASSFGEKTVQETQYF,TRBJ2-5,.,.,TRBV7-9
TGTGCCAGTAGTCGAATCGGACAAAATAATCAGCCCCAGCATTTT,CASSRIGQNNQPQHF,TRBJ1-5,.,once,TRBV19
TGTGCCAGCAGCTTACAGGGGGTGAACACTGAAGCTTTCTTT,CASSLQGVNTEAFF,TRBJ1-1,TRBD1,.,TRBV7-9
TGCGCCAGCAGCGTTGGGACAGTTAACACTGAAGCTTTCTTT,CASSVGTVNTEAFF,TRBJ1-1,TRBD1,.,TRBV5-1
TGTGCCAGTAGTATTGGGGGACAGGTGTCTAACTATGGCTACACCTTC,CASSIGGQVSNYGYTF,TRBJ1-2,TRBD1,.,TRBV19
TGTGCCAGCAGGTTGACAGTAATGGGGTACTCCTACGAGCAGTACTTC,CASRLTVMGYSYEQYF,TRBJ2-7,.,.,TRBV28
TGTGCCAGCAGCCTCGCAGGGGCCTATAATTCACCCCTCCACTTT,CASSLAGAYNSPLHF,TRBJ1-6,.,.,TRBV11-3
TGTGCCAGCAGGGAGGACAGTCTGGAGACCCAGTACTTC,CASREDSLETQYF,TRBJ2-5,.,.,TRBV6-6
TGCGCCAGCAGCCCTATCGGGGCTAGCGCTGGGGCCAACGTCCTGACTTTC,CASSPIGASAGANVLTF,TRBJ2-6,.,.,TRBV4-1
TGTGCCAGCAGTGAGGCGGGGAGGGGGGGTTCACCCCTCCACTTT,CASSEAGRGGSPLHF,TRBJ1-6,.,.,TRBV6-1
TGTGCCAGCAGCTTAGCGGGACAGGGTATACGAATAACTGAAGCTTTCTTT,CASSLAGQGIRITEAFF,TRBJ1-1,TRBD1,.,TRBV11-1
TGCGCCAGCAGCTTGGCCGGTGAAGCTTTCTTT,CASSLAGEAFF,TRBJ1-1,.,.,TRBV5-1
TGTGCCAGTAGTTTACGGACAGGGAGAGGATCACCCCTCCACTTT,CASSLRTGRGSPLHF,TRBJ1-6,TRBD1,.,TRBV19